The source of this T cell receptor beta chain is a study of CD8 T cells in ankylosing spondylitis. This clonotype was seen more than once but under ten times. Mismatch with germline at one junction end may stem from a read error. Germline assignment: CDR1 SSHAT and CDR2 FNYEAQ (reference sequence). The CDR3 covers 14 residues. TCRdb recomputed calls from the 5' RACE reads with MiXCR, one row per CDR3 protein. The profile shows more than 110,000 distinct CDR3 sequences, 7% to 10% of them singletons. This TCR was sampled from a male donor with ankylosing spondylitis. V gene TRBV7-7 combines with J gene TRBJ2-2; TRBD2 is a possible D gene (6 bases). The sample consisted of synovial fluid, either unsorted or a sorted T cell fraction (not recorded which). CDR3 in amino acids: CASSLAPGAGELFF. Here the CDR3 DNA reads TGTGCTAGCAGCTTAGCGCCGGGGGCCGGGGAGCTGTTTTTT. The full variable domain, in which reference TRBV7-7 and TRBJ2-2 provide the parts outside the CDR3, is GAGVSQSPRYKVTKRGQDVTLRCDPISSHATLYWYQQALGQGPEFLTYFNYEAQPDKSGLPSDRFSAERPEGSISTLTIQRTEQRDSAMYRCASSLAPGAGELFFGEGSRLTVL.